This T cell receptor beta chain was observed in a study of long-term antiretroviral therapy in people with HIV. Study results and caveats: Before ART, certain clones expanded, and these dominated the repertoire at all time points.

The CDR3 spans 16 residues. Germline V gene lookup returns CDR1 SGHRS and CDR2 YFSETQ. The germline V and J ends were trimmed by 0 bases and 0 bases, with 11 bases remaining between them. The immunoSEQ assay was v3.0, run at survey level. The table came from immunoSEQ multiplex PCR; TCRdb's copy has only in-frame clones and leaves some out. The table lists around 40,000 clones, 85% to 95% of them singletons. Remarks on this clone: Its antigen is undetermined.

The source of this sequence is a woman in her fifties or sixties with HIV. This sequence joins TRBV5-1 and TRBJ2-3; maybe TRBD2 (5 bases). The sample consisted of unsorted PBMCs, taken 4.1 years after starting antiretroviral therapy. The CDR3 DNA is TGCGCCAGCAGCTTGGCTGGCGGGTCCAGCACAGATACGCAGTATTTT. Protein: CASSLAGGSSTDTQYF.